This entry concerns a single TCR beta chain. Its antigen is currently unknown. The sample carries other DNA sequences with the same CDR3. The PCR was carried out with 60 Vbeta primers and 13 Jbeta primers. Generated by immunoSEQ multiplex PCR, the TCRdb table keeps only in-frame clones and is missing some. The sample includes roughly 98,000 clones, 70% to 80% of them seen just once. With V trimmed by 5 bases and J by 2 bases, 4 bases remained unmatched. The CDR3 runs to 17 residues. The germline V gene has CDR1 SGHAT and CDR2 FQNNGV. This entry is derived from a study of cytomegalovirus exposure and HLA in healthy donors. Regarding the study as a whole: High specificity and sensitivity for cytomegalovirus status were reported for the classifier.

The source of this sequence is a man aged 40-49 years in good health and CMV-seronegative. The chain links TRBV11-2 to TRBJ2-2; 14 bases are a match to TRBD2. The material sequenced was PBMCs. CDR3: CASSRTSGGPNTGELFF. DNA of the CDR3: TGTGCCAGCAGCAGGACTAGCGGGGGGCCTAACACCGGGGAGCTGTTTTTT.